This T cell receptor (beta chain) is drawn from a study of early T cells in non-severe SARS-CoV-2 infection. TCRdb re-analysed the 5' RACE reads in MiXCR, keeping a single row per CDR3 protein. The sample comprises fewer than 80,000 distinct CDR3 sequences, roughly 13% of which are singletons, and 4% to 6% rests with the top ten. The sample consisted of whole blood. This sequence originates from an adult who was a healthcare worker with PCR-confirmed SARS-CoV-2 infection or an uninfected control (not recorded which).

CDR3 DNA sequence: TGTGCCAGCTCACCTGTTCTACAGGGCGGAACTGAAGCTTTCTTT. Translated, it gives CASSPVLQGGTEAFF. The V and J genes are TRBV18 and TRBJ1-1; D might be TRBD1 (6 bases). The CDR3 length is 15 residues. Between the trimmed V and J ends, which lost 3 bases and 5 bases, there was a span of 16 bases. Per the germline V gene, CDR1 is KGHSH and CDR2 is LQKENI.